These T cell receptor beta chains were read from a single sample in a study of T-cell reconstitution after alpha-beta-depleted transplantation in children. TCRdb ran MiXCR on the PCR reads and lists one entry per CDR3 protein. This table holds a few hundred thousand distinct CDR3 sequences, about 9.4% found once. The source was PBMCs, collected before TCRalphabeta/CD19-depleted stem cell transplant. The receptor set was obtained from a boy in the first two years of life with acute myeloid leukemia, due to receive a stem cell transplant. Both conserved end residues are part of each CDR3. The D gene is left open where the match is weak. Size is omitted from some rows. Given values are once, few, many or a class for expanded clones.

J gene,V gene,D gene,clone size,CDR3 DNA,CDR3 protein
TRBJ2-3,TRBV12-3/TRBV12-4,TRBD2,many,TGTGCCAGCAGTTCTCTAGCGGGAGTGATTACGCAGTATTTT,CASSSLAGVITQYF
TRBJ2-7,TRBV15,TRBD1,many,TGTGCCACAAAGGGGACAGATTACGAGCAGTACTTC,CATKGTDYEQYF
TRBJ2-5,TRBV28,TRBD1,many,TGTGCCAGCAGACCCGGGACAGGGATCCAAGAGACCCAGTACTTC,CASRPGTGIQETQYF
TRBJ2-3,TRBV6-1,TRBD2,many,TGTGCCAGCAGGAGTCCGGGACTAGTGGGCACAGATACGCAGTATTTT,CASRSPGLVGTDTQYF
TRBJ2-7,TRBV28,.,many,TGTGCCAGCAGTTTGGGGAGCAGGAACGAGCAGTACTTC,CASSLGSRNEQYF
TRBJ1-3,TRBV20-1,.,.,TGCAGTGCTCGAAACAGGGCGGCTGGAAACACCATATATTTT,CSARNRAAGNTIYF
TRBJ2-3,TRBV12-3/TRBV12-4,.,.,TGTGCCAGCACGTTTATGGTAGGGGGTAGCACAGATACGCAGTATTTT,CASTFMVGGSTDTQYF
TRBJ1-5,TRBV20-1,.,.,TGCAGTGCTAGGGGGGAAGTAGATCAGCCCCAGCATTTT,CSARGEVDQPQHF
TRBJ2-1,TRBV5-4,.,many,TGTGCCAGCAGCTTGGAATTTCGGTATGAGCAGTTCTTC,CASSLEFRYEQFF
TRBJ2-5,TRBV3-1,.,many,TGTGCCAGCAGCCACGTACAAGAGACCCAGTACTTC,CASSHVQETQYF
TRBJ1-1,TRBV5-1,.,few,TGCGCCAGCAGCGTGAGACCAGGGAACACTGAAGCTTTCTTT,CASSVRPGNTEAFF
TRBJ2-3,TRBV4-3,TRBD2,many,TGCGCCAGCAGCCAAGATTTGTGGGGCGGGAGGGCGAGGGATACGCAGTATTTT,CASSQDLWGGRARDTQYF
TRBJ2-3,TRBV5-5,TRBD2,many,TGTGCCAGCAGCTTCATCCAGGGAGGGTCAGATACGCAGTATTTT,CASSFIQGGSDTQYF
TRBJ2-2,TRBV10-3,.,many,TGTGCCATCAGTGCGTGGGGGAACACCGGGGAGCTGTTTTTT,CAISAWGNTGELFF
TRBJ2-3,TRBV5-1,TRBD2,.,TGCGCCAGCAGCCCGCTAGCGGGTGCCATTCCTAGCACAGATACGCAGTATTTT,CASSPLAGAIPSTDTQYF
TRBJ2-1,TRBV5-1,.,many,TGCGCCAGCAATGAAGGAACCTACAATGAGCAGTTCTTC,CASNEGTYNEQFF
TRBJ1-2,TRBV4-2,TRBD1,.,TGTGCCAGCAGCCAAGATGGCCGCAAGACAGGGGCTTTTAACTATGGCTACACCTTC,CASSQDGRKTGAFNYGYTF
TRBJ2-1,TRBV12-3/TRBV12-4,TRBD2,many,TGTGCCAGCCGGGTAGCGGGAGACAATGAGCAGTTCTTC,CASRVAGDNEQFF
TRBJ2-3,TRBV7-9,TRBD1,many,TGTGCCAGCAGCCTTTGGCGGGACAGGCACACAGATACGCAGTATTTT,CASSLWRDRHTDTQYF
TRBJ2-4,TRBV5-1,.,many,TGCGCCAGCAGCTACGGGACTCTAGCCAAAAACATTCAGTACTTC,CASSYGTLAKNIQYF
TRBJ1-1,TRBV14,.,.,TGTGCCAGCAGCGGGCAGCTGAGGACCCCTGAGATGAGGGCTTTCTTT,CASSGQLRTPEMRAFF
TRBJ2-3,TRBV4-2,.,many,TGTGCCAGCAGCCAAGATCTGGGCCCTAGCACAGATACGCAGTATTTT,CASSQDLGPSTDTQYF
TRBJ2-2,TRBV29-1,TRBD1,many,TGCAGCGCCGACAGGGCCAACACCGGGGAGCTGTTTTTT,CSADRANTGELFF
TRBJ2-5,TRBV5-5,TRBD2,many,TGTGCCAGCAGCCCGTGGACTAGCGGGAGAGAGACCCAGTACTTC,CASSPWTSGRETQYF
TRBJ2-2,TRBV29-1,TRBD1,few,TGCAGCGGTTACAGGGGAAGGACCGGGGAGCTGTTTTTT,CSGYRGRTGELFF